Below are 4 T cell receptor beta chains sequenced from a single sample in a study of beta chain features in type 1 diabetes. Sequenced material consisted of expressed TCRB transcripts (all of the isolated RNA was reverse transcribed). Method: immunoSEQ multiplex PCR; TCRdb's copy keeps in-frame clones and lacks some. The sample includes roughly 310,000 clones, more than 9.5% of them seen just once. The sample consisted of naive CD4+ T cells from blood. These receptors all come from a woman aged 30 to 39 in good health.

This clone was recorded once. The rearrangement links TRBV2 to TRBJ2-3; 9 nucleotides align to TRBD2. CDR1 and CDR2 from the germline V gene are SNHLY and FYNNEI. J gave up 0 bases and V 3 bases, and 7 bases lay outside the gene matches. The CDR3 is made up of 17 amino acids. The CDR3 here is CASSERLAVTSTDTQYF. In DNA form, the CDR3 reads TGTGCCAGCAGTGAGAGACTAGCGGTAACTAGCACAGATACGCAGTATTTT.

This clone was observed a handful of times. This chain uses TRBV19 with TRBJ2-7; TRBD2 might be the D (5 bases). The germline V gene has CDR1 LNHDA and CDR2 SQIVND (reference sequence). The V and J ends lost 6 bases and 3 bases respectively, with 9 bases between them. The CDR3 covers 12 residues. CDR3 DNA: TGTGCCAGTAGACCGGGGAACTACGAGCAGTACTTC. Encoded protein: CASRPGNYEQYF.

V is TRBV30 and J is TRBJ2-1; 8 bases are a match to TRBD2. Germline CDR1 is GTSNPN and CDR2 is SVGIG (reference sequence). The CDR3 sequence is 15 residues long. V was clipped by 0 bases and J by 3 bases; unmatched bases: 4. The CDR3 loop reads CAWSVGSGSYNEQFF. The CDR3 DNA is TGTGCCTGGAGTGTAGGCAGCGGGAGCTACAATGAGCAGTTCTTC.

The chain links TRBV5-1 to TRBJ2-7; no reliable D call. V was cut by 2 bases and J by 5 bases, with 8 bases left in between. The germline gives CDR1 SGHRS, CDR2 YFSETQ. The CDR3 consists of 12 residues. The chain's CDR3 is CASSFRANEQYF. Written as DNA, the CDR3 is TGCGCCAGCAGCTTCCGAGCCAACGAGCAGTACTTC.